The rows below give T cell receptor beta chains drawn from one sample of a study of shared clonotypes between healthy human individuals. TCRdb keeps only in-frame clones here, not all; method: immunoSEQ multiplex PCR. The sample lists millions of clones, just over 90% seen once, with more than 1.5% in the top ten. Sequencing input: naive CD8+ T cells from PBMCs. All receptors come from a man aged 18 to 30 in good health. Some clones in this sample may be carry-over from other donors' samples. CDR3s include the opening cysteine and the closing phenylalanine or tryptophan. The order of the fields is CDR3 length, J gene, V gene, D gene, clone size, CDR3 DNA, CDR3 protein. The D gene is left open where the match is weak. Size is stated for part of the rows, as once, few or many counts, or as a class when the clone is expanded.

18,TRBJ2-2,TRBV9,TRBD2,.,TGTGCCAGCAGCGTAGCTTCTAGCGGAAGAGAGAACACCGGGGAGCTGTTTTTT,CASSVASSGRENTGELFF
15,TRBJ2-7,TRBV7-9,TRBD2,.,TGTGCCAGCAGCAAAGGGACTAGCTATCGTGACGAGCAGTACTTC,CASSKGTSYRDEQYF
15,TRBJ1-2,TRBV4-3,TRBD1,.,TGCGCCAGCAGCCAAGGGGACAGGGAAAGGGATGGCTACACCTTC,CASSQGDRERDGYTF
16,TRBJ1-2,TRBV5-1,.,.,TGCGCCAGCAGCCCCCATTGGGGGAGGAGTGACTATGGCTACACCTTC,CASSPHWGRSDYGYTF
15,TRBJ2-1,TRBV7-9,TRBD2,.,TGTGCCAGCAGATTCGGGACTAGCATGTACAATGAGCAGTTCTTC,CASRFGTSMYNEQFF
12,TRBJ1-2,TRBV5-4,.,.,TGTGCCAGCAGCTTGGCGGGGGGAGGCTACACCTTC,CASSLAGGGYTF
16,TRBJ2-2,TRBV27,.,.,TGTGCCAGCAGGACTTTAAGGGGCCCCCTCCCCGGGGAGCTGTTTTTT,CASRTLRGPLPGELFF
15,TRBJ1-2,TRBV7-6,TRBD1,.,TGTGCCAGCAGCTCTCGGGACAGCCCCCTTTTCGGCTACACCTTC,CASSSRDSPLFGYTF
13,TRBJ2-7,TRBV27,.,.,TGTGCCAGCCGGGGGGCAGGAGCCTACGAGCAGTACTTC,CASRGAGAYEQYF
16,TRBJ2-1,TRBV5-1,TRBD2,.,TGCGCCAGCAGCCCCTTGACGGGGGGCTCCTACAATGAGCAGTTCTTC,CASSPLTGGSYNEQFF
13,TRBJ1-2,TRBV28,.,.,TGTGCCAGCTGGCGGGGGGCTAACTATGGCTACACCTTC,CASWRGANYGYTF
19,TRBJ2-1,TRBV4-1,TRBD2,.,TGCGCCAGCAGCCAAGATGAGGCTTCTATAGGACTAGCGTTGAATGAGCAGTTCTTC,CASSQDEASIGLALNEQFF
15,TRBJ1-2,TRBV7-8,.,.,TGTGCCAGCAGTCAGACAGGATCACCTAACTATGGCTACACCTTC,CASSQTGSPNYGYTF
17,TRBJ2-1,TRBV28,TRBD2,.,TGTGCCAGCGGAAAACTAGCGGGAGGTTTCTACTACAATGAGCAGTTCTTC,CASGKLAGGFYYNEQFF
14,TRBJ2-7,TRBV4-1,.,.,TGCGCCAGCAGCCAAGATGGAATCGGCGGCGAGCAGTACTTC,CASSQDGIGGEQYF
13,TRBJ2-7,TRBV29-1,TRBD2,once,TGCAGCGTTCAGAGGACTAGCTTAGACGAGCAGTACTTC,CSVQRTSLDEQYF
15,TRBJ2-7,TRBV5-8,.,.,TGTGCCAGCAGCTTAGCGCAGGGGTCGGTAGTAGTGCAGTACTTC,CASSLAQGSVVVQYF
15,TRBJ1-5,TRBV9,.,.,TGTGCCAGCAGCGGGGGAGGGGGTAGCAATCAGCCCCAGCATTTT,CASSGGGGSNQPQHF
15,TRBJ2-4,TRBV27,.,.,TGTGCCAGCAGTTTCGGCAGTCTGAACAAAAACATTCAGTACTTC,CASSFGSLNKNIQYF
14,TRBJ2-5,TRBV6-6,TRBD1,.,TGTGCCAGCAGACGGACAGGGACGGGGGAGACCCAGTACTTC,CASRRTGTGETQYF
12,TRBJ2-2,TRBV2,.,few,TGTGCCAGCAGTCGGAAGCCCGGGGAGCTGTTTTTT,CASSRKPGELFF
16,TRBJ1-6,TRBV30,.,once,TGTGCCTGGAGTGTATGGCTTTCCTCCTATAATTCACCCCTCCACTTT,CAWSVWLSSYNSPLHF
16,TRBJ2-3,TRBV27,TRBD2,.,TGTGCCAGCAGTATTTTAGCGGGAGGTTTGCCAGATACGCAGTATTTT,CASSILAGGLPDTQYF
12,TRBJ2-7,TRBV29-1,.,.,TGCAGCGTTGATGGGGGCTCCTACGAGCAGTACTTC,CSVDGGSYEQYF
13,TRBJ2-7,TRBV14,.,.,TGTGCCAGCAGCCAAGTGACTTCCTACGAGCAGTACTTC,CASSQVTSYEQYF
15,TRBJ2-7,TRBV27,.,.,TGTGCCAGCAGTTTATTTGTGCGGGGACGAGGCGAGCAGTACTTC,CASSLFVRGRGEQYF
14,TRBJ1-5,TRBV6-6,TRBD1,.,TGTGCCAGCATAATGGACAGGGGTTATCAGCCCCAGCATTTT,CASIMDRGYQPQHF
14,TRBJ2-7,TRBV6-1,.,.,TGTGCCAGCAGTGAAGCGGCGGGACTCCAAGAGCAGTACTTC,CASSEAAGLQEQYF